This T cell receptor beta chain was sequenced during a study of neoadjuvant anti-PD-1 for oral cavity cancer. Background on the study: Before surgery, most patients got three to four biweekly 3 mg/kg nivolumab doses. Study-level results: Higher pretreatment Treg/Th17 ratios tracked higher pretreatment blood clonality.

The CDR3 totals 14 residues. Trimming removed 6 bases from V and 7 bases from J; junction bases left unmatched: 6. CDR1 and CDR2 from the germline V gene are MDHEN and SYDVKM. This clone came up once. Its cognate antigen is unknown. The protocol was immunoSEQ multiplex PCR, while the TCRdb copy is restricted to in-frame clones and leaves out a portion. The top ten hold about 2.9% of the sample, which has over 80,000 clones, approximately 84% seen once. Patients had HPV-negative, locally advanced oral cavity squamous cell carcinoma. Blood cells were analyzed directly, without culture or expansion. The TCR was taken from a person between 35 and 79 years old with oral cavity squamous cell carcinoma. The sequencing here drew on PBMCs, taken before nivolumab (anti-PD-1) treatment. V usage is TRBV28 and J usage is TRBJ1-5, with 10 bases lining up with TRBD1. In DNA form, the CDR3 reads TGTGCCAGCAGCTCGACAGGGGGCGGACAGCCCCAGCATTTT. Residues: CASSSTGGGQPQHF.